The rows below give T cell receptor beta chains drawn from one sample of a study of blood T cell repertoires in COVID-19. Assay used: immunoSEQ multiplex PCR; TCRdb lists only in-frame clones, some missing. The table records more than 150,000 clones, around 80% of them present only once. Sequenced sample: peripheral blood. The receptors stem from a man in his fifties who had recovered from COVID-19. Both conserved end residues are part of each CDR3. The D gene is left open where the match is weak. Clone size is shown for a subset of rows, as once, few, many or a class of expanded clone.

j_call: TRBJ2-2
v_call: TRBV10-1
clone_size: .
d_call: .
cdr3_length: 14
cdr3_aa: CASTRRMNTGELFF
cdr3_nt: TGCGCCAGCACGAGGCGGATGAACACCGGGGAGCTGTTTTTT

j_call: TRBJ1-2
v_call: TRBV2
clone_size: few
d_call: .
cdr3_length: 12
cdr3_aa: CASSVQGNGYTF
cdr3_nt: TGTGCCAGCAGTGTTCAGGGTAATGGCTACACCTTC

j_call: TRBJ2-3
v_call: TRBV9
clone_size: .
d_call: TRBD2
cdr3_length: 14
cdr3_aa: CASSAGLVTDTQYF
cdr3_nt: TGTGCCAGCAGCGCGGGACTAGTAACAGATACGCAGTATTTT

j_call: TRBJ2-7
v_call: TRBV7-8
clone_size: few
d_call: TRBD2
cdr3_length: 16
cdr3_aa: CASSLSGLAATYEQYF
cdr3_nt: TGTGCCAGCAGCTTAAGTGGACTAGCGGCCACCTACGAGCAGTACTTC

j_call: TRBJ2-1
v_call: TRBV15
clone_size: .
d_call: TRBD1
cdr3_length: 17
cdr3_aa: CATSRDKEGTGRAEQFF
cdr3_nt: TGTGCCACCAGCAGAGATAAGGAAGGGACAGGGAGAGCTGAGCAGTTCTTC

j_call: TRBJ2-7
v_call: TRBV30
clone_size: .
d_call: .
cdr3_length: 13
cdr3_aa: CAWSLARDGEQYF
cdr3_nt: TGTGCCTGGAGTCTCGCCAGGGATGGGGAGCAGTACTTC

j_call: TRBJ1-1
v_call: TRBV28
clone_size: .
d_call: .
cdr3_length: 12
cdr3_aa: CASSTGWTEAFF
cdr3_nt: TGTGCCAGCAGTACAGGGTGGACTGAAGCTTTCTTT

j_call: TRBJ2-7
v_call: TRBV30
clone_size: .
d_call: .
cdr3_length: 14
cdr3_aa: CAWSRDSLSYEQYF
cdr3_nt: TGTGCCTGGAGTCGGGACTCCCTCTCCTACGAGCAGTACTTC

j_call: TRBJ2-1
v_call: TRBV11-3
clone_size: few
d_call: TRBD2
cdr3_length: 14
cdr3_aa: CASSLAGGYNEQFF
cdr3_nt: TGTGCCAGCAGCTTAGCGGGGGGATACAATGAGCAGTTCTTC

j_call: TRBJ2-7
v_call: TRBV15
clone_size: .
d_call: TRBD1
cdr3_length: 16
cdr3_aa: CATSSGTGLTSYEQYF
cdr3_nt: TGTGCCACCAGCAGTGGGACAGGATTAACCTCCTACGAGCAGTACTTC

j_call: TRBJ1-2
v_call: TRBV3-1/TRBV3-2
clone_size: .
d_call: .
cdr3_length: 15
cdr3_aa: CASSQPDRENYGYTF
cdr3_nt: TGTGCCAGCAGCCAACCGGACAGAGAAAACTATGGCTACACCTTC

j_call: TRBJ1-6
v_call: TRBV6-6
clone_size: once
d_call: .
cdr3_length: 13
cdr3_aa: CASSTGTNSPLHF
cdr3_nt: TGTGCCAGCAGCACAGGGACGAATTCACCCCTCCACTTT

j_call: TRBJ2-1
v_call: TRBV5-1
clone_size: .
d_call: .
cdr3_length: 15
cdr3_aa: CASSSHLVAYNEQFF
cdr3_nt: TGCGCCAGCAGCTCGCATCTAGTAGCCTACAATGAGCAGTTCTTC

j_call: TRBJ1-1
v_call: TRBV7-9
clone_size: few
d_call: .
cdr3_length: 18
cdr3_aa: CASSFFVTTDDLNTEAFF
cdr3_nt: TGTGCCAGCAGCTTTTTTGTGACGACTGATGACTTGAACACTGAAGCTTTCTTT

j_call: TRBJ2-1
v_call: TRBV29-1
clone_size: .
d_call: TRBD1
cdr3_length: 13
cdr3_aa: CSADGQGWNEQFF
cdr3_nt: TGCAGCGCCGACGGACAGGGTTGGAATGAGCAGTTCTTC

j_call: TRBJ1-5
v_call: TRBV7-8
clone_size: .
d_call: .
cdr3_length: 15
cdr3_aa: CASSLFAVGGQPQHF
cdr3_nt: TGTGCCAGCAGCTTGTTTGCGGTGGGAGGACAGCCCCAGCATTTT

j_call: TRBJ2-5
v_call: TRBV25-1
clone_size: .
d_call: TRBD1
cdr3_length: 14
cdr3_aa: CASEDRALQETQYF
cdr3_nt: TGTGCCAGCGAGGACAGGGCCCTCCAAGAGACCCAGTACTTC

j_call: TRBJ2-2
v_call: TRBV4-2
clone_size: .
d_call: TRBD2
cdr3_length: 17
cdr3_aa: CASSRGLAGVGTGELFF
cdr3_nt: TGTGCCAGCAGCCGGGGACTAGCGGGGGTCGGCACCGGGGAGCTGTTTTTT

j_call: TRBJ2-3
v_call: TRBV10-3
clone_size: .
d_call: .
cdr3_length: 14
cdr3_aa: CAISVLLGSDTQYF
cdr3_nt: TGTGCCATCAGTGTCCTCCTAGGCTCAGATACGCAGTATTTT

j_call: TRBJ1-4
v_call: TRBV4-2
clone_size: once
d_call: TRBD1
cdr3_length: 17
cdr3_aa: CASSQEEIGTGPDKLFF
cdr3_nt: TGTGCCAGCAGCCAAGAAGAAATCGGGACAGGGCCTGATAAACTGTTTTTT

j_call: TRBJ2-1
v_call: TRBV27
clone_size: .
d_call: .
cdr3_length: 13
cdr3_aa: CASRRARSGEQFF
cdr3_nt: TGTGCCAGCAGACGGGCCCGGTCAGGGGAGCAGTTCTTC

j_call: TRBJ2-7
v_call: TRBV6-2/TRBV6-3
clone_size: .
d_call: .
cdr3_length: 14
cdr3_aa: CASSLPGQNYEQYF
cdr3_nt: TGTGCCAGCAGCTTACCGGGACAAAACTACGAGCAGTACTTC

j_call: TRBJ1-3
v_call: TRBV24-1
clone_size: .
d_call: .
cdr3_length: 17
cdr3_aa: CATSDSGGLSSGNTIYF
cdr3_nt: TGTGCCACCAGTGATTCGGGGGGCTTGAGCTCTGGAAACACCATATATTTT

j_call: TRBJ2-3
v_call: TRBV5-1
clone_size: .
d_call: .
cdr3_length: 17
cdr3_aa: CASSLVIFEGKIDTQYF
cdr3_nt: TGCGCCAGCAGCTTGGTGATATTTGAGGGCAAAATAGATACGCAGTATTTT

j_call: TRBJ1-1
v_call: TRBV27
clone_size: .
d_call: .
cdr3_length: 14
cdr3_aa: CASSLWGRGTEAFF
cdr3_nt: TGTGCCAGCAGTTTATGGGGCAGGGGTACTGAAGCTTTCTTT

j_call: TRBJ2-7
v_call: TRBV4-2
clone_size: once
d_call: .
cdr3_length: 16
cdr3_aa: CASSQDFMETRYEQYF
cdr3_nt: TGTGCCAGCAGCCAAGATTTTATGGAGACTAGATACGAGCAGTACTTC

j_call: TRBJ2-1
v_call: TRBV19
clone_size: once
d_call: TRBD2
cdr3_length: 15
cdr3_aa: CASSLGLAGYNEQFF
cdr3_nt: TGTGCCAGTAGTCTGGGACTAGCGGGATACAATGAGCAGTTCTTC

j_call: TRBJ1-2
v_call: TRBV7-9
clone_size: .
d_call: TRBD1
cdr3_length: 15
cdr3_aa: CASSPDRVYFYGYTF
cdr3_nt: TGTGCCAGCAGCCCGGACAGGGTTTATTTCTATGGCTACACCTTC

j_call: TRBJ2-1
v_call: TRBV19
clone_size: .
d_call: .
cdr3_length: 13
cdr3_aa: CASKGRGLREQFF
cdr3_nt: TGTGCCAGTAAGGGCAGGGGTCTCCGTGAGCAGTTCTTC

j_call: TRBJ2-3
v_call: TRBV9
clone_size: .
d_call: .
cdr3_length: 17
cdr3_aa: CASSVLLSAGLTDTQYF
cdr3_nt: TGTGCCAGCAGCGTATTATTGAGCGCCGGGTTGACAGATACGCAGTATTTT

j_call: TRBJ2-1
v_call: TRBV4-2
clone_size: .
d_call: .
cdr3_length: 13
cdr3_aa: CASSQDVGRGQFF
cdr3_nt: TGTGCCAGCAGCCAAGATGTCGGTAGGGGGCAGTTCTTC

j_call: TRBJ2-1
v_call: TRBV10-3
clone_size: .
d_call: .
cdr3_length: 13
cdr3_aa: CAISGPRAGEQFF
cdr3_nt: TGTGCCATCAGTGGGCCCCGAGCAGGCGAGCAGTTCTTC

j_call: TRBJ2-3
v_call: TRBV18
clone_size: .
d_call: TRBD2
cdr3_length: 15
cdr3_aa: CASSTTSGITDTQYF
cdr3_nt: TGTGCCAGCTCTACGACTAGCGGGATCACAGATACGCAGTATTTT

j_call: TRBJ1-2
v_call: TRBV19
clone_size: few
d_call: .
cdr3_length: 13
cdr3_aa: CASSPEDRLSYTF
cdr3_nt: TGTGCCAGTAGTCCAGAAGACAGGTTGAGCTACACCTTC

j_call: TRBJ1-4
v_call: TRBV5-1
clone_size: few
d_call: TRBD1
cdr3_length: 18
cdr3_aa: CASSLASGTGVEDEKLFF
cdr3_nt: TGCGCCAGCAGCTTGGCATCGGGGACAGGGGTTGAGGATGAAAAACTGTTTTTT

j_call: TRBJ1-2
v_call: TRBV5-1
clone_size: .
d_call: .
cdr3_length: 15
cdr3_aa: CASSQTLPGDYGYTF
cdr3_nt: TGCGCCAGCAGCCAGACACTCCCGGGGGACTATGGCTACACCTTC

j_call: TRBJ1-2
v_call: TRBV5-1
clone_size: once
d_call: TRBD1
cdr3_length: 14
cdr3_aa: CASSFTGQKYGYTF
cdr3_nt: TGCGCCAGCAGCTTCACGGGACAGAAGTATGGCTACACCTTC

j_call: TRBJ2-1
v_call: TRBV7-2
clone_size: .
d_call: TRBD1
cdr3_length: 16
cdr3_aa: CASSLAGTGAYNEQFF
cdr3_nt: TGTGCCAGCAGCTTAGCGGGTACAGGGGCTTACAATGAGCAGTTCTTC

j_call: TRBJ2-1
v_call: TRBV11-3
clone_size: .
d_call: TRBD2
cdr3_length: 15
cdr3_aa: CASSSAGAAYNEQFF
cdr3_nt: TGTGCCAGCAGCTCTGCGGGAGCCGCCTACAATGAGCAGTTCTTC

j_call: TRBJ2-7
v_call: TRBV15
clone_size: .
d_call: TRBD2
cdr3_length: 17
cdr3_aa: CATSRDRRGEGSYEQYF
cdr3_nt: TGTGCCACCAGCAGAGATAGGAGAGGGGAGGGGTCCTACGAGCAGTACTTC

j_call: TRBJ2-2
v_call: TRBV6-2/TRBV6-3
clone_size: .
d_call: .
cdr3_length: 17
cdr3_aa: CASSYSATSSNTGELFF
cdr3_nt: TGTGCCAGCAGTTACTCGGCAACAAGTTCGAACACCGGGGAGCTGTTTTTT

j_call: TRBJ2-1
v_call: TRBV6-2/TRBV6-3
clone_size: .
d_call: TRBD2
cdr3_length: 15
cdr3_aa: CASSGGTSGRNEQFF
cdr3_nt: TGTGCCAGCAGTGGAGGGACTAGCGGGAGGAATGAGCAGTTCTTC

j_call: TRBJ2-2
v_call: TRBV24-1
clone_size: .
d_call: TRBD1
cdr3_length: 17
cdr3_aa: CATSDLGTGVGTGELFF
cdr3_nt: TGTGCCACCAGTGATTTGGGGACAGGGGTTGGCACCGGGGAGCTGTTTTTT